The 20 T cell receptor beta chains listed next were all sequenced from one sample in a study of T cells in localized non-small cell lung cancer. Measured with immunoSEQ multiplex PCR; TCRdb has only the in-frame clones, and not every one. Altogether fewer than 100,000 clones are present, approximately 86% being singletons, with the ten largest covering around 14%. Sequences were derived from peripheral blood, sampled before any cancer treatment. These receptors were taken from a man aged 40 to 70 with stage I squamous cell lung carcinoma.

This clone was seen more than once but under ten times. The V call is TRBV14, the J call TRBJ1-4, with D tentatively TRBD1 (5 bases). This CDR3 region has 15 residues. Germline V gives CDR1 SGHDN, CDR2 FVKESK. The V end lost 6 bases, the J end lost 3 bases, and 14 bases lay between the germline ends. CDR3 coding DNA: TGTGCCAGCAGTCTTCAGGGCCTCTCTAATGAAAAACTGTTTTTT. This sequence encodes CASSLQGLSNEKLFF. The variable domain in full, completed from reference TRBV14 and TRBJ1-4, reads EAGVTQFPSHSVIEKGQTVTLRCDPISGHDNLYWYRRVMGKEIKFLLHFVKESKQDESGMPNNRFLAERTGGTYSTLKVQPAELEDSGVYFCASSLQGLSNEKLFFGSGTQLSVL.

The chain employs TRBV5-1 and TRBJ2-7; D might be TRBD1 (5 bases). V lost 0 bases and J 2 bases, leaving 12 bases between the germline ends. Germline loops: CDR1 SGHRS, CDR2 YFSETQ. The CDR3 extends over 15 amino acids. CDR3 amino acids: CASSLGQPFPYEQYF. The CDR3 nucleotides read TGCGCCAGCAGCTTGGGACAGCCTTTCCCCTACGAGCAGTACTTC.

The rearrangement links TRBV4-1 to TRBJ1-2; D gene uncertain. This CDR3 contains 15 residues. CDR1 is MGHRA and CDR2 is YSYEKL in the germline V gene. Deletions cut 2 bases from V and 4 bases from J, with 14 bases between. The CDR3 sequence is CASSQRLVTFYGYTF. Written as DNA, the CDR3 is TGCGCCAGCAGCCAAAGATTGGTTACGTTCTATGGCTACACCTTC.

The V call is TRBV5-1, the J call TRBJ2-3; D perhaps matches TRBD2 (6 bases). This CDR3 comprises 15 residues. The germline V and J ends were trimmed by 0 bases and 7 bases, with 15 bases remaining between them. Germline V CDR1 and CDR2: SGHRS, YFSETQ. CDR3 nucleotides: TGCGCCAGCAGCTTGGGGGACGGGACTTTGAATACGCAGTATTTT. Its translation is CASSLGDGTLNTQYF.

The chain joins TRBV7-9 to TRBJ1-1; TRBD1 might be the D (6 bases). CDR1 SEHNR and CDR2 FQNEAQ come from the germline V gene (reference sequence). V lost 6 bases to trimming and J lost 10 bases, with 18 bases between them. This CDR3 is 13 amino acids long. The CDR3 spells CASSFTSQGSAFF. DNA of the CDR3: TGTGCCAGCAGTTTTACATCACAGGGATCAGCTTTCTTT.

V usage is TRBV6-1 and J usage is TRBJ1-5; D uncertain. The V end was cut by 6 bases, the J end by 1 base, with 10 bases between. The V gene's germline CDR1 is MNHNS and CDR2 SASEGT. The CDR3 is 14 residues long. CDR3 sequence: CASREWGSNQPQHF. CDR3 bases: TGTGCCAGCAGGGAATGGGGAAGCAATCAGCCCCAGCATTTT.

V and J are TRBV5-5 and TRBJ1-4, with a possible D match to TRBD1 (6 bases). Trimming took off 1 base at V and 5 bases at J, with 18 bases between the two ends. CDR3 length equals 17 residues. Germline values: CDR1 SGHKS, CDR2 YYEKEE (reference sequence). Written as DNA, the CDR3 is TGTGCCAGCAGCTTGATGAGCTTGGGGGCCTTAAATGAAAAACTGTTTTTT. Its translation is CASSLMSLGALNEKLFF.

The gene calls are TRBV5-4 and TRBJ2-5, with 11 positions matching TRBD1. Unmatched junction bases numbered 6, after V lost 3 bases and J lost 5 bases. This CDR3 is 15 amino acids long. CDR1 SGHNT and CDR2 YYREEE come from the germline V gene (reference sequence). CDR3 sequence (DNA): TGTGCCAGCAGCTCCGGGACAGGGGGTTGGGAGACCCAGTACTTC. As protein: CASSSGTGGWETQYF.

The CDR3 DNA follows: TGTGCCAGCACCTCCACAGGGGGATGGCCTGAAGCTTTCTTT. This gives the protein CASTSTGGWPEAFF. The chain combines TRBV19 with TRBJ1-1; 8 nucleotides line up with TRBD1. Germline loops: CDR1 LNHDA, CDR2 SQIVND (reference sequence). V was clipped by 9 bases and J by 6 bases; unmatched bases: 12. This CDR3 comprises 14 residues.

CDR3 residues: CASSLGVGRNYGYTF. The CDR3 coding sequence is TGTGCCAGCAGCTTAGGAGTCGGTCGGAACTATGGCTACACCTTC. V and J are TRBV7-9 and TRBJ1-2; no firm D call. V was pared by 1 base and J by 2 bases, with 11 bases between. The length of the CDR3 is 15 residues. The germline V gene has CDR1 SEHNR and CDR2 FQNEAQ (reference sequence).

This chain connects TRBV27 to TRBJ2-5; TRBD1 aligns across 12 bases. Germline V gene data show CDR1 as MNHEY and CDR2 as SMNVEV (reference sequence). The CDR3 is 14 residues long. Trimming cost V 4 bases and J 7 bases; bases outside gene matches: 4. CDR3 bases: TGTGCCAGCAGTTGGGACAGGGGGCGGGGGACCCAGTACTTC. Protein product: CASSWDRGRGTQYF.

The V and J genes are TRBV2 and TRBJ1-2, with D possibly TRBD1 on 5 matching bases. CDR1 and CDR2 from the germline V gene are SNHLY and FYNNEI. The CDR3 contains 16 residues. V was pared by 7 bases and J by 3 bases, with 21 bases between. The CDR3 sequence: CASNPGGTQVDYGYTF. In DNA, the CDR3 is TGTGCCAGCAACCCCGGGGGAACTCAAGTGGACTATGGCTACACCTTC.

The rearrangement joins TRBV7-8 to TRBJ1-5; D perhaps matches TRBD1 (6 bases). The germline CDR1 and CDR2 sequences are SGHVS and FQNEAQ. Trimming pared 2 bases from V and 7 bases from J, leaving 21 bases between. CDR3 length: 17 residues. CDR3 nucleotides: TGTGCCAGCAGCTTACGGGGGGCGGACAACACTTGGCAGCCCCAGCATTTT. It yields the protein CASSLRGADNTWQPQHF.

This clone was picked up a small number of times. The genes are TRBV7-9 and TRBJ1-1, with D hard to call. Trimming cost V 3 bases and J 4 bases, with 15 bases left between them. Germline V gene lookup returns CDR1 SEHNR and CDR2 FQNEAQ (reference sequence). The CDR3 consists of 15 residues. CDR3 nucleotide sequence: TGTGCCAGCAGCTTCTCCTTGACGGTGGCCACTGAAGCTTTCTTT. It specifies CASSFSLTVATEAFF.

The chain combines TRBV27 with TRBJ1-2, with D possibly TRBD1 on 6 matching bases. Germline V CDR1 and CDR2: MNHEY, SMNVEV (reference sequence). The CDR3 runs to 13 residues. The V gene lost 6 bases and the J gene lost 2 bases, with 10 bases spanning the gap. CDR3 amino acids: CASSPGGNYGYTF. CDR3 DNA: TGTGCCAGCAGCCCGGGGGGCAACTATGGCTACACCTTC.

CDR3 DNA sequence: TGTGCCAGCAGCCCAAGGGGTAACTATGGCTACACCTTC. The encoded protein is CASSPRGNYGYTF. V usage is TRBV9 and J usage is TRBJ1-2, with a tentative D call TRBD1 (5 bases). Germline V lookup: CDR1 SGDLS, CDR2 YYNGEE. The CDR3 loop spans 13 amino acids. Deletions cut 4 bases from V and 1 base from J, with 8 bases between.

This rearrangement joins TRBV7-8 to TRBJ1-1, with D hard to call. V shed 2 bases and J shed 4 bases, with 11 bases lying between them. CDR1 and CDR2 (germline): SGHVS, FQNEAQ. The CDR3 covers 14 residues. The CDR3 reads CASSLREGLTEAFF. The CDR3 nucleotides are TGTGCCAGCAGCTTAAGGGAGGGTCTCACTGAAGCTTTCTTT. Based on the CDR3 plus reference TRBV7-8 and TRBJ1-1, the full variable domain is GAGVSQSPRYKVAKRGQDVALRCDPISGHVSLFWYQQALGQGPEFLTYFQNEAQLDKSGLPSDRFFAERPEGSVSTLKIQRTQQEDSAVYLCASSLREGLTEAFFGQGTRLTVV.

V gene TRBV28 combines with J gene TRBJ2-1; D is possibly TRBD1 (5 bases). Germline CDR1 MDHEN, CDR2 SYDVKM. This CDR3 is 17 amino acids long. V was pared by 1 base and J by 0 bases, with 13 bases between. CDR3 sequence: CASSLYQGRSSYNEQFF. CDR3 DNA sequence: TGTGCCAGCAGTTTATATCAGGGCAGGAGCTCCTACAATGAGCAGTTCTTC.

The genes are TRBV6-5 and TRBJ2-5; D remains ambiguous. Trimming cost V 7 bases and J 0 bases, with 9 bases left between them. The CDR3 has 13 amino acids. Germline lookup yields CDR1 MNHEY and CDR2 SVGAGI. As DNA, the CDR3 is TGTGCCAGCAAAGGAAGGGACCAAGAGACCCAGTACTTC. This gives the protein CASKGRDQETQYF.

The rearrangement uses TRBV7-3 and TRBJ2-1; perhaps TRBD1 as D (5 bases). CDR3 length equals 13 residues. Germline CDR1 SGHTA, CDR2 FQGTGA. Trimming removed 2 bases from V and 4 bases from J, with 6 bases in between. The CDR3 DNA reads as TGTGCCAGCAGCTTAGGGGCTTACAATGAGCAGTTCTTC. The encoded protein is CASSLGAYNEQFF.